A single sample is the source of the 26 T cell receptor beta chains below, sequenced in a study of response to subunit inactivated influenza vaccine. TCRdb reanalysed the RT-PCR reads using MiXCR and keeps one entry per CDR3 protein. The sample includes about 540,000 distinct CDR3 sequences, under 30% of them seen just once. Another study also made use of these data, one on T cells expressing NK-cell markers. This second report adds: TCR beta cDNA was made by 5'RACE template switching with UMIs.

The sequenced sample was CD4+ T cells sorted from PBMCs, obtained roughly 13 days after vaccination. Receptors originate from a man aged 50-60 years who received an inactivated influenza vaccine.

Only a few counts were recorded for this clonotype. The gene calls are TRBV10-3 and TRBJ2-3, with TRBD2 identical over 9 bases. The CDR3 spans 18 residues. Germline CDR1 ENHRY, CDR2 SYGVKD. The ends lost 6 bases at V and 4 bases at J; junction bases unmatched: 17. CDR3 sequence: CAISRPLLAGVPADTQYF. CDR3 nucleotides: TGTGCCATCAGCCGCCCCCTATTAGCGGGAGTACCAGCAGATACGCAGTATTTT.

The V call is TRBV5-1, the J call TRBJ1-1; weak D call: TRBD1 (5 bases). The CDR3 is 13 residues long. Germline values: CDR1 SGHRS, CDR2 YFSETQ. Trimming stripped 5 bases from V and 6 bases from J, with 14 bases between. CDR3 region: CASSHGGAAEAFF. The CDR3 region has the DNA TGCGCCAGCAGTCACGGGGGTGCAGCTGAAGCTTTCTTT.

This clonotype was counted between two and nine times. The CDR3 region is CASSLNLGYGYTF. In DNA form, the CDR3 reads TGTGCCAGCAGCTTAAATTTAGGTTATGGCTACACCTTC. This chain uses TRBV7-2 with TRBJ1-2; D is ambiguous. CDR1 is SGHTA, CDR2 FQGNSA, per germline. The CDR3 totals 13 residues. V was cut by 2 bases and J by 5 bases, with 9 bases left in between.

The rearrangement uses TRBV12-3 or TRBV12-4 and TRBJ1-1, with unresolved D. Trimming left V 6 bases short and J 6 bases short, with 11 bases between. The CDR3 spans 12 residues. CDR3 in DNA: TGTGCCAGCAGAAAATTATTGTCTGAAGCTTTCTTT. Its protein is CASRKLLSEAFF.

The CDR3 reads CASSLAQGYGYTF. CDR3 nucleotides: TGCGCCAGCAGCTTGGCTCAGGGCTATGGCTACACCTTC. The chain recombines TRBV5-1 with TRBJ1-2, with D perhaps matching TRBD1 (5 bases). Germline-derived CDR1 and CDR2 are SGHRS and YFSETQ. The CDR3 loop spans 13 amino acids. Trimming took off 0 bases at V and 4 bases at J, with 7 bases between the two ends.

The J gene is TRBJ2-7, the V gene TRBV3-1; 9 nucleotides match TRBD1. CDR1 is LGHDT, CDR2 YNNKEL, per germline (reference sequence). Losses at the gene ends were 1 base for V and 13 bases for J; bases not matched to a gene: 8. The CDR3 extends over 13 amino acids. The CDR3 here is CASSQVPGTGLYF. The CDR3 DNA reads TGTGCCAGCAGCCAAGTTCCCGGGACAGGGTTATACTTC.

The chain joins TRBV6-2 or TRBV6-3 to TRBJ2-1, with D perhaps TRBD2 (6 bases). V lost 2 bases and J 0 bases, leaving 17 bases between the germline ends. The germline gives CDR1 MNHEY, CDR2 SVGEGT. The CDR3 is 18 residues long. CDR3 region: CASSYPTGGVSSYNEQFF. The CDR3 coding sequence is TGTGCCAGCAGTTACCCGACGGGCGGGGTTAGCTCCTACAATGAGCAGTTCTTC.

CDR3 sequence (DNA): TGTGCCAGCAGGGAGGACAGGGGGAATGGCTACACCTTC. Its protein product is CASREDRGNGYTF. The chain links TRBV2 to TRBJ1-2; TRBD1 aligns across 10 bases. The CDR3 loop spans 13 amino acids. In germline, CDR1 is SNHLY, CDR2 FYNNEI. J lost 6 bases, V lost 6 bases, and 4 bases had no gene match. The entire variable domain, with the rest obtained from reference TRBV2 and TRBJ1-2, is as follows: EPEVTQTPSHQVTQMGQEVILRCVPISNHLYFYWYRQILGQKVEFLVSFYNNEISEKSEIFDDQFSVERPDGSNFTLKIRSTKLEDSAMYFCASREDRGNGYTFGSGTRLTVV.

The chain couples TRBV7-8 to TRBJ2-1; D is possibly TRBD1 (6 bases). The CDR3 totals 13 residues. V lost 2 bases to trimming and J lost 15 bases, with 17 bases between them. Per the germline V gene, CDR1 is SGHVS and CDR2 is FQNEAQ. The CDR3 nucleotides are TGTGCCAGCAGCTTATCTGGGGGCACCGTGAGGTTCTTC. Translating it yields CASSLSGGTVRFF.

This clonotype was found a few times. Here the CDR3 reads CASSQERAGGDTQYF. The CDR3 DNA reads as TGCGCCAGCAGCCAAGAAAGGGCCGGGGGAGATACGCAGTATTTT. The rearrangement joins TRBV4-3 to TRBJ2-3; D is possibly TRBD2 (6 bases). The germline V and J ends were trimmed by 0 bases and 5 bases, with 12 bases remaining between them. The CDR3 sequence is 15 residues long. Germline CDR1 and CDR2: LGHNA and YSLEER.

In its sample, this clonotype was seen a few times. The rearrangement joins TRBV24-1 to TRBJ2-2; tentatively, D is TRBD1 (5 bases). CDR3 length: 16 amino acids. V was clipped by 1 base and J by 5 bases, with 13 bases between them. Germline V CDR1 and CDR2: KGHDR, SFDVKD. The CDR3 nucleotides read TGTGCCACCAGTGATTTCGGCCAGGGCGAGACCGGGGAGCTGTTTTTT. Translating gives CATSDFGQGETGELFF.

This clonotype was picked up a small number of times. This rearrangement joins TRBV4-2 to TRBJ2-7; TRBD1 matches 9 bases. The V segment lost 5 bases and the J segment 0 bases; nucleotides outside the gene matches: 5. CDR1 is LGHNA and CDR2 is YNFKEQ in the germline V gene. The CDR3 totals 15 residues. This CDR3 reads CASSLTGGDSYEQYF. The CDR3 DNA reads as TGTGCCAGCAGCTTGACAGGGGGGGACTCCTACGAGCAGTACTTC.

The rearrangement links TRBV20-1 to TRBJ2-1; perhaps TRBD1 as D (6 bases). Germline CDR1 and CDR2: DFQATT and SNEGSKA (reference sequence). The length of the CDR3 is 16 residues. Trimming removed 1 base from V and 0 bases from J, with 13 bases in between. For the CDR3, the DNA is TGCAGTGCTAGAGGTCCGGGACACTCCTCCTACAATGAGCAGTTCTTC. This encodes CSARGPGHSSYNEQFF.

This clonotype was counted many times. The chain has TRBV10-3 and TRBJ2-1; no definite D call. Germline-derived CDR1 and CDR2 are ENHRY and SYGVKD. The CDR3 loop spans 14 amino acids. V gave up 4 bases and J gave up 0 bases, with 7 bases separating them. The CDR3 region is CAISGTSSYNEQFF. DNA for the CDR3: TGTGCCATCAGTGGTACGAGCTCCTACAATGAGCAGTTCTTC.

The rearrangement uses TRBV10-3 and TRBJ2-7, with 8 nucleotides matching TRBD1. The ends lost 10 bases at V and 5 bases at J; junction bases unmatched: 10. The CDR3 runs to 13 residues. Per germline, CDR1 ENHRY and CDR2 SYGVKD. The CDR3 is CATRTGTEHEQYF. The CDR3 nucleotides are TGTGCCACCCGGACAGGGACAGAACACGAGCAGTACTTC.

V gene TRBV6-5 combines with J gene TRBJ2-7, with no clear D. This CDR3 spans 16 amino acids. V shed 0 bases and J shed 11 bases, with 23 bases lying between them. From germline, CDR1 is MNHEY and CDR2 SVGAGI. DNA for the CDR3: TGTGCCAGCAGTTACTCGAGAACCGGAAACGAGGCTAGGAAGTACTTC. Its protein product is CASSYSRTGNEARKYF.

This clonotype has just one count. This chain uses TRBV20-1 with TRBJ2-3; no firm D call. CDR1 and CDR2 from the germline V gene are DFQATT and SNEGSKA (reference sequence). The CDR3 sequence is 14 residues long. V was cut by 1 base and J by 0 bases, with 8 bases left in between. CDR3 sequence (DNA): TGCAGTGCTAGAGCAATTCGTAGCACAGATACGCAGTATTTT. Its translation: CSARAIRSTDTQYF.

This rearrangement joins TRBV12-3 or TRBV12-4 to TRBJ2-1, with D perhaps TRBD1 (5 bases). CDR3 length equals 16 residues. The V end lost 5 bases, the J end lost 5 bases, and 19 bases lay between the germline ends. The CDR3 is CASSNYRKTENNEQFF. CDR3 coding DNA: TGTGCCAGCAGTAACTACCGGAAGACAGAGAACAATGAGCAGTTCTTC.

This clonotype turned up a few times. The chain links TRBV5-1 to TRBJ1-5; 7 bases fit TRBD1. Trimming removed 1 base from V and 6 bases from J; junction bases left unmatched: 13. CDR3 size: 17 residues. Germline V lookup: CDR1 SGHRS, CDR2 YFSETQ. CDR3: CASSLWTGQPGLQPQHF. The DNA for the CDR3 is TGCGCCAGCAGCTTGTGGACAGGCCAGCCAGGTCTTCAGCCCCAGCATTTT.

The chain uses TRBV4-1 and TRBJ1-2; D gene unclear. Germline V gene lookup returns CDR1 MGHRA and CDR2 YSYEKL. V lost 2 bases and J 1 base, leaving 11 bases between the germline ends. CDR3 length equals 15 residues. CDR3 protein: CASSQQPTSNYGYTF. The CDR3 DNA reads as TGCGCCAGCAGCCAACAACCGACCAGTAACTATGGCTACACCTTC.

V usage is TRBV2 and J usage is TRBJ2-1, with a tentative D call TRBD1 (6 bases). This CDR3 has 15 amino acids. V was trimmed by 4 bases and J by 9 bases, leaving 19 bases between them. Germline CDR1 and CDR2: SNHLY and FYNNEI. The CDR3: CASSVLLTGEGEQFF. CDR3 DNA sequence: TGTGCCAGCAGTGTACTCCTGACAGGTGAGGGTGAGCAGTTCTTC.

This clonotype was observed a handful of times. CDR3 region: CASSQGATGADYYSPLHF. CDR3 sequence (DNA): TGCGCCAGCAGCCAAGGCGCAACTGGGGCCGACTACTATTCACCCCTCCACTTT. This chain links TRBV4-1 with TRBJ1-6; maybe TRBD1 (5 bases). Trimming removed 1 base at V and 8 bases at J, with 21 bases between. Looked up from germline, CDR1 is MGHRA and CDR2 is YSYEKL. This CDR3 region has 18 residues.

Only a few counts were recorded for this clonotype. The rearrangement joins TRBV28 to TRBJ2-2; 12 bases match TRBD1. The CDR3 sequence is 18 residues long. Germline V gene sequence: CDR1 MDHEN, CDR2 SYDVKM. Unmatched junction bases numbered 10, after V lost 3 bases and J lost 5 bases. CDR3 coding DNA: TGTGCCAGCAGTTTGGGGGGACAGGGGGCTTGGTGGACCGGGGAGCTGTTTTTT. Protein product: CASSLGGQGAWWTGELFF.

The chain combines TRBV5-1 with TRBJ1-4; TRBD1 aligns across 8 bases. Germline V gene sequence: CDR1 SGHRS, CDR2 YFSETQ. The V and J ends lost 4 bases and 7 bases, in that order; junction bases with no gene match: 9. CDR3 size: 15 residues. The CDR3 sequence: CASSASGGRGEKLFF. For the CDR3, the DNA is TGCGCCAGCAGCGCGTCAGGGGGCCGGGGTGAAAAACTGTTTTTT.

The rearrangement uses TRBV7-2 and TRBJ2-7; possible D gene TRBD2, 7 bases. Trimming shortened V by 5 bases and J by 3 bases, and 14 bases separated the two germline ends. The germline V gene has CDR1 SGHTA and CDR2 FQGNSA. The CDR3 spans 14 residues. Here the CDR3 DNA reads TGTGCCAGCAGCCGGAGGGGGGGTTACTACGAGCAGTACTTC. It translates to CASSRRGGYYEQYF. The variable domain in full, completed from reference TRBV7-2 and TRBJ2-7, reads GAGVSQSPSNKVTEKGKDVELRCDPISGHTALYWYRQSLGQGLEFLIYFQGNSAPDKSGLPSDRFSAERTGGSVSTLTIQRTQQEDSAVYLCASSRRGGYYEQYFGPGTRLTVT.

This clonotype was observed a few times. The rearrangement uses TRBV20-1 and TRBJ2-5; TRBD1 aligns across 7 bases. J was trimmed by 4 bases and V by 1 base; bases with no gene match: 9. The V gene's germline CDR1 is DFQATT and CDR2 SNEGSKA (reference sequence). The CDR3 covers 15 residues. In DNA, the CDR3 is TGCAGTGCTAGAGCAGGACAGGCAGGCCTAGAGACCCAGTACTTC. Its translation is CSARAGQAGLETQYF.